This T cell receptor (beta chain) is drawn from a study of T-cell reconstitution after alpha-beta-depleted transplantation in children. This clonotype was seen ten or more times. Preparing the TCRbeta library involved the use of unique molecular identifiers. A single record per CDR3 protein comes from TCRdb applying MiXCR to the PCR reads. The table shows about 200,000 distinct CDR3 sequences, with roughly 15% occurring only once. Germline V CDR1 and CDR2: MDHEN, SYDVKM. This CDR3 spans 16 amino acids. The ends lost 3 bases at V and 0 bases at J; junction bases unmatched: 8. The chain links TRBV28 to TRBJ2-7; 7 bases are a match to TRBD1. This clonotype originated in a human donor who donated a stem cell graft to a child with acute lymphoblastic leukemia. This sample comprised PBMCs from the stem cell graft donor, obtained from the stem cell graft. CDR3 protein: CASSFKRGQSSYEQYF. The DNA for the CDR3 is TGTGCCAGCAGTTTCAAAAGGGGACAGAGCTCCTACGAGCAGTACTTC.